This TCR beta chain was found in a study of CD8+ T cells in alopecia areata. After isolation, RNA underwent reverse transcription to generate cDNA as the sequencing template. Data came from immunoSEQ multiplex PCR; TCRdb stores just in-frame clones and leaves some out. The sample carries 150,000 to 200,000 clones, more than 55% recorded once. Treatment described: oral pan-JAK inhibitor, 5-10 mg twice daily. CDR3 size: 17 residues. The germline V gene has CDR1 SGHTA and CDR2 FQGNSA. With 0 bases clipped from V and 0 bases from J, the junction kept 6 bases outside the gene matches. This rearrangement joins TRBV7-2 to TRBJ2-5, with 8 bases aligning to TRBD2. The sequenced sample was CD4+ T cells sorted from blood, obtained at week 4, from a patient treated with tofacitinib. This receptor was obtained from a human donor with alopecia areata. The CDR3 DNA is TGTGCCAGCAGCTTAGCCCGGGGGGGGCCCCACCAAGAGACCCAGTACTTC. This sequence encodes CASSLARGGPHQETQYF.